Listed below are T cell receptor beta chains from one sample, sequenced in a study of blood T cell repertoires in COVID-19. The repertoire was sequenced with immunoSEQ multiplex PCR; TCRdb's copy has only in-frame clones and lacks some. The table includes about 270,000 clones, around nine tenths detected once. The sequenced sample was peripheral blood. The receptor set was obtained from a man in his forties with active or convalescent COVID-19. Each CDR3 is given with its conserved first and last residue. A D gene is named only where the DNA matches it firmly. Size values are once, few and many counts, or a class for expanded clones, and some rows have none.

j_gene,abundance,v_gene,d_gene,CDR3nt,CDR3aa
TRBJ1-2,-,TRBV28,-,TGTGCCAGCAGTTTAGGCCGGGGGGGGACTGGTTATGGCTACACCTTC,CASSLGRGGTGYGYTF
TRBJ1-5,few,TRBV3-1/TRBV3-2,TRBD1,TGTGCCAGCAGCCAAAGACAGGGGAGTCAGCCCCAGCATTTT,CASSQRQGSQPQHF
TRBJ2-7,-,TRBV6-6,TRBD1,TGTGCCAGCAGTGACAGGGGGCCCGGAGAGCAGTACTTC,CASSDRGPGEQYF
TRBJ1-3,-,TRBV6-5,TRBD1,TGTGCCAGCAGTTCACCCAGGGGGCTAGGAAACACCATATATTTT,CASSSPRGLGNTIYF
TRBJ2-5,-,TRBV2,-,TGTGCCAGCAGTGAAGAGGGGGACCTGATCGAGACCCAGTACTTC,CASSEEGDLIETQYF
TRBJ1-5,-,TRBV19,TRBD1,TGTGCCAGTTCCGAGGGGACAGGGAATCAGCCCCAGCATTTT,CASSEGTGNQPQHF
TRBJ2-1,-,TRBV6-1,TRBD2,TGTGCCAGCAGTGAAAGAACTAGCGGGGGGAGGGATGAGCAGTTCTTC,CASSERTSGGRDEQFF
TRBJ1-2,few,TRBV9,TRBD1,TGTGCCAGCAGCGCAAAGGACAGGGCCTATGGCTACACCTTC,CASSAKDRAYGYTF
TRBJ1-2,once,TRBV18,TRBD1,TGTGCCAGCTCACGACAAGACAGGGTGAGGGGCTACACCTTC,CASSRQDRVRGYTF
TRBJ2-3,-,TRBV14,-,TGTGCCAGCAGCCAAGACGCCGAAACTAGCACAGATACGCAGTATTTT,CASSQDAETSTDTQYF
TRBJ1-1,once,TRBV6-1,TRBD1,TGTGCCAGCAGTGAGACGACAGGGGCCATGAACACTGAAGCTTTCTTT,CASSETTGAMNTEAFF
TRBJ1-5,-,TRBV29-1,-,TGCAGCGTTGAAGACCAGGGCGTGGGGCATTTT,CSVEDQGVGHF
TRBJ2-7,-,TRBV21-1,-,TGTGCCAGCAGCAACAGTCGTAACGCTAAACGGGAACAGCCCTTC,CASSNSRNAKREQPF
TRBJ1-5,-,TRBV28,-,TGTGCCAGCAGGAGCGGGAATCAGCCCCAGCATTTT,CASRSGNQPQHF
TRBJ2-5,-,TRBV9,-,TGTGCCAGCAGCGTAGTGGAGAAGGAGACCCAGTACTTC,CASSVVEKETQYF
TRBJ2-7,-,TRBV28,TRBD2,TGTGCCAGCAGTCACCCCCTAGCGGGGGGACTACTGAGGGAGCAGTACTTC,CASSHPLAGGLLREQYF
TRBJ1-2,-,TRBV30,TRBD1,TGTGCCGGTCTACCCCAGGGGGCGGGAATCGGCTACACCTTC,CAGLPQGAGIGYTF
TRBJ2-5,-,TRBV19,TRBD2,TGTGCCAGTAGTCTCGGGACTAGGGTCCCTGGCCAAGAGACCCAGTACTTC,CASSLGTRVPGQETQYF
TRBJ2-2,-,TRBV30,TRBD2,TGTGCCTGGAATCTAGCGGGAGGAAGACGCGGGGAGCTGTTTTTT,CAWNLAGGRRGELFF
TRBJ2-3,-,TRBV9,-,TGTGCCAGCAGCGTAGCCCCCCTAGCGAATACGCAGTATTTT,CASSVAPLANTQYF
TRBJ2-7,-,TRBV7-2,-,TGTGCCAGCAGCTTAGGGTTCGACAGGTTTTTCTACGAGCAGTACTTC,CASSLGFDRFFYEQYF
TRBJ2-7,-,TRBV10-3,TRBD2,TGTGCCATCAGTGAGACTAGCGGGAGCTACGAGCAGTACTTC,CAISETSGSYEQYF
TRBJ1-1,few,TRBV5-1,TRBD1,TGCGCCAGCAGCACGGTGACAGGGGCGAACACTGAAGCTTTCTTT,CASSTVTGANTEAFF
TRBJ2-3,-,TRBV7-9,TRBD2,TGTGCCAGCAGGTCTAGCGGGGGGCTCACAGATACGCAGTATTTT,CASRSSGGLTDTQYF
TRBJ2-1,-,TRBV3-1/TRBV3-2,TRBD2,TGTGCCAGCAGCCAGGGACTACATGACAATGAGCAGTTCTTC,CASSQGLHDNEQFF
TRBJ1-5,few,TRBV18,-,TGTGCCAGCTCACCATTCTCTCAGGGGCGGAATCAGCCCCAGCATTTT,CASSPFSQGRNQPQHF
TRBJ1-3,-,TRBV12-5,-,TGTGCTAGTGGTTTAAGTGGTAGTCGGGGAAACACCATATATTTT,CASGLSGSRGNTIYF
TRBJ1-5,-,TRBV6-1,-,TGTGCCAGCAGTGATAGTAATTCGTCTGGGCCCCAGCATTTT,CASSDSNSSGPQHF
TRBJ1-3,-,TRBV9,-,TGTGCCAGCAGCGTCGGGAGCCGCAGCTCTGGAAACACCATATATTTT,CASSVGSRSSGNTIYF
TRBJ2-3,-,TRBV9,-,TGTGCCAGCAGCCCGGACTCGGCCGATACGCAGTATTTT,CASSPDSADTQYF
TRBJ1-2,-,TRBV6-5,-,TGTGCCAGCAGTTACCGGCGCGGCGGCTATGGCTACACCTTC,CASSYRRGGYGYTF
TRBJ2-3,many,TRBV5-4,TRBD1,TGTGCCAGCAGCTACGGGACAGGGCTAACAGATACGCAGTATTTT,CASSYGTGLTDTQYF
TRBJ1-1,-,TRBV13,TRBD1,TGTGCCAGCAGCAAACCAGGGGGTTATAACACTGAAGCTTTCTTT,CASSKPGGYNTEAFF
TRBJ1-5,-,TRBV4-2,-,TGTGCCAGCAGCGGAGAGGGCAATCAGCCCCAGCATTTT,CASSGEGNQPQHF
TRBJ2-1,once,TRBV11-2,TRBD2,TGTGCCAGCAGCCAGAGTCAGCGGGGGGGCTACAATGAGCAGTTCTTC,CASSQSQRGGYNEQFF
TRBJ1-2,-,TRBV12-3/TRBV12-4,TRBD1,TGTGCCAGCAGTTGGGACAGGAGATATGGCTACACCTTC,CASSWDRRYGYTF
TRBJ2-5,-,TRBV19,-,TGTGCCAGTAGTATACCCGCCCGGCGGGAGACCCAGTACTTC,CASSIPARRETQYF
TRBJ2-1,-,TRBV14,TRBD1,TGTGCCAGCAGCCCTCGAAGGGGGCATGGTGAGCAGTTCTTC,CASSPRRGHGEQFF
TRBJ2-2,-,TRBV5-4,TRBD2,TGTGCCAGCAGCTTGTCTTGGGGGGGCACCGGGGAGCTGTTTTTT,CASSLSWGGTGELFF
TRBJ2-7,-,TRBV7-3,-,TGTGCCAGCAGCTTAATCAACAGGACGCACTCCTACGAGCAGTACTTC,CASSLINRTHSYEQYF
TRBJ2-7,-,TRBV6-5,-,TGTGCCACATCCCGGGACACCTCTACCTACGAGCAGTACTTC,CATSRDTSTYEQYF
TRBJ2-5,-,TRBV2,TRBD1,TGTGCCAGCAGCCGGACAGGGTACTTGGAGACCCAGTACTTC,CASSRTGYLETQYF
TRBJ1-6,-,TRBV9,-,TGTGCCAGCAGCGTAGCCAGTAATTCACCCCTCCACTTT,CASSVASNSPLHF
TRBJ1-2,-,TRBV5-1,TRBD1,TGCGCCAGCAGCTTTGGACAGGGGGCTAGGGATGGCTACACCTTC,CASSFGQGARDGYTF
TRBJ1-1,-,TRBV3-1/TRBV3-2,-,TGTGCCAGCAGCCGCGGGCTTACTGAAGCTTTCTTT,CASSRGLTEAFF
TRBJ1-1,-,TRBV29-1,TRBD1,TGCAGCGTTTTCGGCGTCGAGGGGGCCGGCACTGAAGCTTTCTTT,CSVFGVEGAGTEAFF
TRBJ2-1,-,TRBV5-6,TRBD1,TGTGCCAGCAGCTTGACTGACAGGGGTTGGTTCTTTGAGCAGTTCTTC,CASSLTDRGWFFEQFF
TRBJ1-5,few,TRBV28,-,TGTGCCAGCAACATTCAGCCCCAGCATTTT,CASNIQPQHF
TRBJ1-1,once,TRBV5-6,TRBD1,TGTGCCAGCAGGACCCGGGACAGAAGAATGAACACTGAAGCTTTCTTT,CASRTRDRRMNTEAFF
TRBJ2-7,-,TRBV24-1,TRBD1,TGTGCCACCAGTGATCCCCCGATGACAGGGGCCTCCTACGAGCAGTACTTC,CATSDPPMTGASYEQYF
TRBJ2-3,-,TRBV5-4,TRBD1,TGTGCCAGCAGAACGGGACAGGGGCCGTGGACAGATACGCAGTATTTT,CASRTGQGPWTDTQYF
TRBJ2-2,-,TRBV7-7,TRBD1,TGTGCTAGCAGCAAGGGGGACAGGGCGAGCACCGGGGAGCTGTTTTTT,CASSKGDRASTGELFF
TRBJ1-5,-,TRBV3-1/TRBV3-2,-,TGTGCCAGCAGCCAAGCTGACCGTGGGGGGGATGGGCAGCCCCAGCATTTT,CASSQADRGGDGQPQHF
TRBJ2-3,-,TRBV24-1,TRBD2,TGTGCCACCAGTGATCCCACGGGAGGGGTCGGTGTAGATACGCAGTATTTT,CATSDPTGGVGVDTQYF
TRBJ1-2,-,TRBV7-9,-,TGTGCCAGCAGCTTAGTAGCAAAATTGGGCTACACCTTC,CASSLVAKLGYTF
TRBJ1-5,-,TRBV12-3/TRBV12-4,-,TGTGCCAGCAGTTTGGCAGGGCAGCCCCAGCATTTT,CASSLAGQPQHF
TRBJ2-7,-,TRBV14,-,TGTGCCAGCAGCCAAGGGGGCTTGACTGTCTACGAGCAGTACTTC,CASSQGGLTVYEQYF
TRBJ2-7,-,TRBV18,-,TGTGCCAGCTCACCGTCGACAGACGAGCAGTACTTC,CASSPSTDEQYF
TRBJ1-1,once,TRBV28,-,TGTGCCAGCAGTTTATCCTGGGCCATAACAGGCCCCCGGACTGAAGCTTTCTTT,CASSLSWAITGPRTEAFF
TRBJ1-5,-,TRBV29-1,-,TGCAGCGTTGGGCACCTCAATCAGCCCCAGCATTTT,CSVGHLNQPQHF